This T cell receptor (beta chain) was obtained from a study of shared clonotypes between healthy human individuals. The repertoire was sequenced with immunoSEQ multiplex PCR; TCRdb's copy has only in-frame clones and lacks some. The sample holds some 1.5 million clones, under 99% seen once. This TCR was sampled from a man younger than 45 in good health. Sequences were obtained from naive CD4+ T cells sorted from blood. Subset specified: CD45RA+ positively selected.

The CDR3 loop is CASSALWTASSPGELFF. CDR3 coding DNA: TGTGCCAGCAGCGCACTCTGGACAGCCTCTTCCCCCGGGGAGCTGTTTTTT. The chain links TRBV9 to TRBJ2-2; maybe TRBD1 (6 bases). The ends were cut back, 3 bases at V and 6 bases at J, with 21 bases in the middle. The CDR3 has 17 amino acids. From germline, CDR1 is SGDLS and CDR2 YYNGEE.